The 19 T cell receptor beta chains reported below all come from one sample, sequenced in a study of cytomegalovirus exposure and HLA in healthy donors. The PCR ran on 60 Vbeta and 13 Jbeta primers. TCRdb's table, derived via immunoSEQ multiplex PCR, lists solely in-frame clones and lacks some. The sample has nearly 300,000 clones, just over 85% seen once. The specimen sequenced was PBMCs. These receptor sequences come from a man between 35 and 55 years old in good health and CMV-seropositive.

The V gene is TRBV28, the J gene TRBJ2-7; 7 nucleotides line up with TRBD2. Germline V lookup: CDR1 MDHEN, CDR2 SYDVKM. The CDR3 runs 15 residues. V was pared by 6 bases and J by 4 bases, with 12 bases of the junction left unmatched. CDR3 protein: CASSPLGEGGYEQYF. The CDR3 region has the DNA TGTGCCAGCAGCCCTCTAGGGGAGGGAGGGTACGAGCAGTACTTC.

Points on this clone: In the same sample, other DNA sequences code for this CDR3. J is TRBJ2-3 and V is TRBV7-9; 9 positions agree with TRBD2. CDR1 is SEHNR, CDR2 FQNEAQ, per germline (reference sequence). The CDR3 contains 15 residues. V gave up 0 bases and J gave up 4 bases; unmatched junction bases: 2. For the CDR3, the DNA is TGTGCCAGCAGCTTAGCGGCGGGGGGGGCAGATACGCAGTATTTT. It specifies CASSLAAGGADTQYF.

The rearrangement links TRBV28 to TRBJ2-7, with TRBD2 matching 11 bases. CDR3 size: 15 residues. With 3 bases clipped from V and 3 bases from J, the junction kept 4 bases outside the gene matches. Germline V gene lookup returns CDR1 MDHEN and CDR2 SYDVKM. CDR3 in DNA: TGTGCCAGCAGTTTCCCCGGGACTAGCGGCTACGAGCAGTACTTC. It encodes CASSFPGTSGYEQYF. Filled out from reference TRBV28 and TRBJ2-7, the complete variable domain reads DVKVTQSSRYLVKRTGEKVFLECVQDMDHENMFWYRQDPGLGLRLIYFSYDVKMKEKGDIPEGYSVSREKKERFSLILESASTNQTSMYLCASSFPGTSGYEQYFGPGTRLTVT.

This clone was observed a single time. J is TRBJ2-7 and V is TRBV29-1; the match to TRBD1 covers 10 bases. This CDR3 has 14 residues. Per germline, CDR1 SQVTM and CDR2 ANQGSEA. The junction had 5 bases not matched to a gene; V was cut back by 4 bases and J by 2 bases. This CDR3 reads CSVVPDRGAYEQYF. CDR3 DNA sequence: TGCAGCGTTGTCCCGGACAGGGGGGCCTACGAGCAGTACTTC.

The V and J genes are TRBV6-5 and TRBJ2-3; maybe TRBD2 (6 bases). The CDR3 runs to 15 residues. The V and J ends lost 8 bases and 0 bases respectively, with 15 bases between them. CDR1 MNHEY and CDR2 SVGAGI come from the germline V gene. CDR3 region: CASSGTLTSTDTQYF. In DNA, the CDR3 is TGTGCCAGCTCGGGGACTCTGACTAGCACAGATACGCAGTATTTT.

This chain uses TRBV5-1 with TRBJ1-2; 9 bases agree with TRBD1. CDR1 SGHRS and CDR2 YFSETQ come from the germline V gene. The junction had 4 bases not matched to a gene; V was cut back by 0 bases and J by 4 bases. CDR3 length: 15 amino acids. CDR3 in amino acids: CASSLGGTGIYGYTF. CDR3 in DNA: TGCGCCAGCAGCTTGGGCGGGACAGGGATCTATGGCTACACCTTC.

This chain uses TRBV11-3 with TRBJ2-7; no firm D call. V gave up 1 base and J gave up 2 bases, with 9 bases separating them. This CDR3 contains 14 residues. CDR1 and CDR2 (germline): SGHNT, YENEEA. CDR3 nucleotides: TGTGCCAGCAGCTTAGGTGGCGGAACCTACGAGCAGTACTTC. As protein: CASSLGGGTYEQYF. The whole variable domain, filled in from reference TRBV11-3 and TRBJ2-7, reads EAGVVQSPRYKIIEKKQPVAFWCNPISGHNTLYWYLQNLGQGPELLIRYENEEAVDDSQLPKDRFSAERLKGVDSTLKIQPAELGDSAVYLCASSLGGGTYEQYFGPGTRLTVT.

This clone appeared once. V is TRBV28 and J is TRBJ1-2; TRBD1 matches 7 bases. The CDR3 covers 12 residues. Germline-derived CDR1 and CDR2 are MDHEN and SYDVKM. V shed 6 bases, J shed 8 bases, and the junction held 6 bases outside the gene matches. The CDR3 DNA reads as TGTGCCAGCAGCGACAGGGTTAGGGGCTACACCTTC. Translation gives CASSDRVRGYTF.

The chain is built from TRBV4-1 and TRBJ2-1, with 8 bases aligning to TRBD2. CDR3 length: 17 amino acids. The ends lost 1 base at V and 0 bases at J; junction bases unmatched: 5. Germline CDR1 and CDR2: MGHRA and YSYEKL. The CDR3 DNA follows: TGCGCCAGCAGCCAAGTGCTTAGCGGGAACTCCTACAATGAGCAGTTCTTC. This gives the protein CASSQVLSGNSYNEQFF.

This chain uses TRBV5-1 with TRBJ2-3; 13 bases line up with TRBD2. Per the germline V gene, CDR1 is SGHRS and CDR2 is YFSETQ. The length of the CDR3 is 17 residues. The ends lost 4 bases at V and 1 base at J; junction bases unmatched: 6. CDR3 in amino acids: CASSPGTSGMGTDTQYF. The CDR3 region has the DNA TGCGCCAGCAGCCCCGGGACTAGCGGGATGGGCACAGATACGCAGTATTTT.

CDR3 nucleotide sequence: TGTGCCAGCAGTGAATGGGCAGGATTGAACACTGAAGCTTTCTTT. It translates to CASSEWAGLNTEAFF. The chain is built from TRBV25-1 and TRBJ1-1; D is ambiguous. V was shortened by 1 base and J by 0 bases, with 9 bases between the two germline ends. Germline values: CDR1 MGHDK, CDR2 SYGVNS. The CDR3 is 15 amino acids.

This chain connects TRBV5-4 to TRBJ2-7; no reliable D call. CDR1 is SGHNT, CDR2 YYREEE, per germline (reference sequence). The V and J ends lost 0 bases and 3 bases respectively, with 7 bases between them. The CDR3 totals 13 residues. The CDR3 reads CASSLGRSYEQYF. In DNA form, the CDR3 reads TGTGCCAGCAGCTTGGGACGGAGCTACGAGCAGTACTTC. The full variable domain, with the rest looked up from reference TRBV5-4 and TRBJ2-7, is ETGVTQSPTHLIKTRGQQVTLRCSSQSGHNTVSWYQQALGQGPQFIFQYYREEENGRGNFPPRFSGLQFPNYSSELNVNALELDDSALYLCASSLGRSYEQYFGPGTRLTVT.

The chain links TRBV29-1 to TRBJ1-2, with unresolved D. Germline CDR1 is SQVTM and CDR2 is ANQGSEA. The V end lost 7 bases, the J end lost 6 bases, and 12 bases lay between the germline ends. The CDR3 extends over 11 amino acids. The chain's CDR3 is CSAGGRNGYTF. The CDR3 DNA is TGCAGCGCTGGCGGAAGGAATGGCTACACCTTC.

The sample holds one count of this clone. The rearrangement joins TRBV28 to TRBJ1-2; D might be TRBD1 (6 bases). Germline CDR1 reads MDHEN; CDR2 reads SYDVKM. CDR3 length: 15 amino acids. V was shortened by 4 bases and J by 8 bases, with 20 bases between the two germline ends. Here the CDR3 DNA reads TGTGCCAGCAGTTCCCCCTCAGGGGTACAGGGAGGCTACACCTTC. Translated, it gives CASSSPSGVQGGYTF.

The CDR3 reads CASSYSAPYEQYF. The CDR3 DNA reads as TGTGCCAGCAGTTACTCGGCTCCCTACGAGCAGTACTTC. This chain joins TRBV6-5 and TRBJ2-7; D unresolved. Germline CDR1 reads MNHEY; CDR2 reads SVGAGI. V lost 0 bases to trimming and J lost 2 bases, with 5 bases between them. The CDR3 covers 13 residues.

V usage is TRBV6-1 and J usage is TRBJ2-3; 11 positions match TRBD2. The J segment lost 0 bases and the V segment lost 3 bases, leaving 11 bases of the junction unmatched. Looked up from germline, CDR1 is MNHNS and CDR2 is SASEGT. The CDR3 spans 19 residues. CDR3 in amino acids: CASSDLGLAGTTSTDTQYF. CDR3 bases: TGTGCCAGCAGTGACCTCGGACTAGCGGGCACTACTAGCACAGATACGCAGTATTTT.

The chain recombines TRBV7-3 with TRBJ2-2; 10 bases match TRBD2. The CDR3 sequence is 19 residues long. Germline-derived CDR1 and CDR2 are SGHTA and FQGTGA. The V gene end was trimmed by 5 bases and the J gene end by 1 base; junction bases not matched to a gene: 13. This chain's CDR3 is CASSPRASGSSGNTGELFF. CDR3 DNA sequence: TGTGCCAGCAGCCCACGGGCTAGCGGGAGTTCCGGGAACACCGGGGAGCTGTTTTTT.

The J gene is TRBJ2-1, the V gene TRBV28; 7 nucleotides agree with TRBD2. V dropped 3 bases and J dropped 0; count of bases not matched to a gene: 8. Germline V gene sequence: CDR1 MDHEN, CDR2 SYDVKM. The CDR3 length is 17 residues. The CDR3 bases are TGTGCCAGCAGTTTTTCGGGGAGGGCCCGCTCCTACAATGAGCAGTTCTTC. Protein sequence: CASSFSGRARSYNEQFF. The full variable domain, its missing parts supplied by reference TRBV28 and TRBJ2-1, is DVKVTQSSRYLVKRTGEKVFLECVQDMDHENMFWYRQDPGLGLRLIYFSYDVKMKEKGDIPEGYSVSREKKERFSLILESASTNQTSMYLCASSFSGRARSYNEQFFGPGTRLTVL.

The chain couples TRBV5-1 to TRBJ2-1; D gene unclear. The CDR3 runs to 14 residues. Germline CDR1 SGHRS, CDR2 YFSETQ. V lost 0 bases and J 10 bases, leaving 14 bases between the germline ends. In DNA form, the CDR3 reads TGCGCCAGCAGCTTGGGTACGTCCACTCAAGAGCAGTTCTTC. Its translation is CASSLGTSTQEQFF.